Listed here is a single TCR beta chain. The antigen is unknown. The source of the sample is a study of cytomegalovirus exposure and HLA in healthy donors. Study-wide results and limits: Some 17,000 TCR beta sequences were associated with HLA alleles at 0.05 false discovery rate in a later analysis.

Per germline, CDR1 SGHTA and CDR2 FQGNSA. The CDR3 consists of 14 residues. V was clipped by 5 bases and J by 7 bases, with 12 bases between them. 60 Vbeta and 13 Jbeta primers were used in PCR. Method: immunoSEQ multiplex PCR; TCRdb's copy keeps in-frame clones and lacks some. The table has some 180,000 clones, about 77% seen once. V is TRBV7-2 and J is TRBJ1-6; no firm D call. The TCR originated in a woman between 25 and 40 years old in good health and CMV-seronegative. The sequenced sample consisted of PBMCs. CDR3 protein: CASSPLPINSPLHF. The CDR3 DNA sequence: TGTGCCAGCAGCCCGCTACCTATCAATTCACCCCTCCACTTT.